A selection of T cell receptor beta chains follows, all from one sample in a study of shared clonotypes between healthy human individuals. TCRdb's table, derived via immunoSEQ multiplex PCR, lists solely in-frame clones and lacks some. The repertoire holds 2 million to 2.5 million clones, with 95% as singletons. The sample comprised naive CD4+ T cells sorted from blood. Receptors were obtained from a man aged 18 to 29 in good health. CDR3s include the opening cysteine and the closing phenylalanine or tryptophan. Size is stated for part of the rows, as once, few or many counts, or as a class when the clone is expanded.

len: 12; abundance: NA; v_gene: TRBV11-2; j_gene: TRBJ1-2; CDR3aa: CASSLYTDGYTF
len: 15; abundance: NA; v_gene: TRBV29-1; j_gene: TRBJ2-4; CDR3aa: CSVEDGGRAKNIQYF
len: 14; abundance: NA; v_gene: TRBV27; j_gene: TRBJ2-2; CDR3aa: CASSLRRNTGELFF
len: 12; abundance: NA; v_gene: TRBV10-3; j_gene: TRBJ1-3; CDR3aa: CATQDSGNTIYF
len: 14; abundance: NA; v_gene: TRBV6-1; j_gene: TRBJ1-4; CDR3aa: CASSEDRPNEKLFF
len: 13; abundance: NA; v_gene: TRBV30; j_gene: TRBJ2-5; CDR3aa: CAWSGGRGETQYF
len: 16; abundance: NA; v_gene: TRBV29-1; j_gene: TRBJ2-2; CDR3aa: CSVPAVVGLDTGELFF
len: 14; abundance: NA; v_gene: TRBV5-1; j_gene: TRBJ2-7; CDR3aa: CASSATGGSYEQYF
len: 14; abundance: NA; v_gene: TRBV6-5; j_gene: TRBJ1-1; CDR3aa: CASSYKPWNTEAFF
len: 15; abundance: NA; v_gene: TRBV2; j_gene: TRBJ1-2; CDR3aa: CASSEVRGTAYGYTF
len: 15; abundance: NA; v_gene: TRBV5-1; j_gene: TRBJ1-6; CDR3aa: CASSPGQGVNSPLHF
len: 13; abundance: NA; v_gene: TRBV29-1; j_gene: TRBJ2-7; CDR3aa: CSVGRVRDGEQYF
len: 14; abundance: NA; v_gene: TRBV5-1; j_gene: TRBJ2-7; CDR3aa: CASSLEAGVYEQYF
len: 11; abundance: NA; v_gene: TRBV6-8; j_gene: TRBJ1-5; CDR3aa: CASSPLRYQHF
len: 18; abundance: once; v_gene: TRBV10-3; j_gene: TRBJ1-1; CDR3aa: CAISGAGAHRSFLTEAFF
len: 16; abundance: NA; v_gene: TRBV7-9; j_gene: TRBJ2-7; CDR3aa: CASSQDRAFSIHEQYF
len: 15; abundance: NA; v_gene: TRBV5-6; j_gene: TRBJ1-4; CDR3aa: CASSTPGQGTEKLFF
len: 14; abundance: NA; v_gene: TRBV7-8; j_gene: TRBJ2-5; CDR3aa: CASSRDRAGETQYF
len: 12; abundance: NA; v_gene: TRBV5-1; j_gene: TRBJ1-1; CDR3aa: CASSVDRGVTFF
len: 14; abundance: NA; v_gene: TRBV2; j_gene: TRBJ2-7; CDR3aa: CASSSPGLPYEQYF
len: 13; abundance: once; v_gene: TRBV1; j_gene: TRBJ2-7; CDR3aa: CTSSQDINYEQYF
len: 17; abundance: NA; v_gene: TRBV18; j_gene: TRBJ2-2; CDR3aa: CASSSASGGPNTGELFF
len: 13; abundance: NA; v_gene: TRBV7-3; j_gene: TRBJ1-6; CDR3aa: CASSSIAGAPLHF
len: 19; abundance: once; v_gene: TRBV7-8; j_gene: TRBJ2-1; CDR3aa: CASSLARTSGRWNYNEQFF
len: 15; abundance: NA; v_gene: TRBV10-1; j_gene: TRBJ1-2; CDR3aa: CASSETAGPRDGYTF
len: 14; abundance: NA; v_gene: TRBV29-1; j_gene: TRBJ2-7; CDR3aa: CSVEWRGGSYEQYF
len: 14; abundance: NA; v_gene: TRBV4-3; j_gene: TRBJ2-3; CDR3aa: CASSQQTGIDTQYF
len: 13; abundance: NA; v_gene: TRBV7-2; j_gene: TRBJ1-1; CDR3aa: CASKMTVNTEAFF
len: 15; abundance: NA; v_gene: TRBV7-9; j_gene: TRBJ2-7; CDR3aa: CASSLSGGSSYEQYF
len: 15; abundance: NA; v_gene: TRBV5-8; j_gene: TRBJ1-3; CDR3aa: CASSFRGHPGNTIYF
len: 14; abundance: NA; v_gene: TRBV29-1; j_gene: TRBJ1-5; CDR3aa: CSVRSGTGNQPQHF
len: 22; abundance: NA; v_gene: TRBV27; j_gene: TRBJ1-1; CDR3aa: CASSFKSVDRGFLQQRNTEAFF
len: 14; abundance: NA; v_gene: TRBV18; j_gene: TRBJ2-7; CDR3aa: CASSIGTGAYEQYF